This entry concerns a single TCR beta chain. The data stem from a study of OX40 agonist ivuxolimab in advanced cancers. The repertoire was sequenced with immunoSEQ multiplex PCR; TCRdb's copy has only in-frame clones and lacks some. The sample carries tens of thousands of clones, 75% to 90% recorded once. The CDR3 is 18 residues long. The germline V gene has CDR1 MNHNS and CDR2 SASEGT. The V end was cut by 1 base, the J end by 0 bases, with 13 bases between. This sequence joins TRBV6-1 and TRBJ1-6; TRBD1 might be the D (5 bases). The sequences come from CD4+ or CD8+ T cells sorted from blood, collected in a trial of the OX40 agonist ivuxolimab. This receptor was identified in an adult with an advanced solid tumor such as melanoma, head and neck, liver or kidney cancer. CDR3 coding DNA: TGTGCCAGCAGTGAAGTGGTAGCAGGGAGCTCCTATAATTCACCCCTCCACTTT. Protein sequence: CASSEVVAGSSYNSPLHF.